These T cell receptor beta chains were read from a single sample in a study of blood T cell repertoires in COVID-19. Clones were read by immunoSEQ multiplex PCR, and TCRdb kept only the in-frame ones, dropping some. The sample carries about 140,000 clones, more than 70% recorded once. The sample taken for sequencing was peripheral blood. Receptors were obtained from a woman aged 55-70 years with acute or convalescent COVID-19. Both conserved end residues are part of each CDR3.

V gene	J gene	CDR3 protein
TRBV28	TRBJ2-1	CASSPGGQGTYNEQFF
TRBV5-1	TRBJ1-1	CASSLVGEEAFF
TRBV24-1	TRBJ2-1	CATSASPLRGGTEQFF
TRBV4-2	TRBJ2-5	CASSQELAGGRRQETQYF
TRBV5-1	TRBJ1-2	CASSPREGTNYGYTF
TRBV9	TRBJ2-3	CASSEGNADTQYF
TRBV18	TRBJ1-6	CASSPRGLEGARNSPLHF
TRBV5-5	TRBJ2-3	CASSSLTDTQYF
TRBV24-1	TRBJ1-2	CATSNRGTGINDGYTF
TRBV5-1	TRBJ1-4	CASSPGTGVEKLFF
TRBV20-1	TRBJ2-3	CSAQTDTQYF